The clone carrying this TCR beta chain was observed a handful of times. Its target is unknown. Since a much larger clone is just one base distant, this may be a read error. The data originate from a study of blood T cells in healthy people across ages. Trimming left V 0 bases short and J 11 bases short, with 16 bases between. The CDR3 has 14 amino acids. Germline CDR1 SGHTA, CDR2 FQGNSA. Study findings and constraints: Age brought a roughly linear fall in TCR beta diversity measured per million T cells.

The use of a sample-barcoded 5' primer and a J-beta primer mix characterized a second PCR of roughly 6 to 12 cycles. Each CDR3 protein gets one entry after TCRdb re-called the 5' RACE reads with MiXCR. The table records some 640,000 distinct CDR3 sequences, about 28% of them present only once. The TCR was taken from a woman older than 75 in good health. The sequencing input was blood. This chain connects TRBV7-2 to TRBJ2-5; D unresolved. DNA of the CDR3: TGTGCCAGCAGCTTAGCGGTGGCCCCCTACAAGCAGTACTTC. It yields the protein CASSLAVAPYKQYF.